Each of the 11 T cell receptor beta chains below was sequenced from the same sample in a study of spatial heterogeneity in lung cancer. TCRdb passed the 5' RACE reads through MiXCR, listing each CDR3 protein once. Here the sample spans over 45,000 distinct CDR3 sequences, less than 6% being singletons. The sample's time point: sample taken at primary tumor resection. Whole RNA came from tumor, nontumor lung or frozen PBMC and was sequenced without being sorted. This sample comprised PBMCs, obtained at surgery. The receptors come from a male donor with early-stage non-small cell lung cancer.

At least ten counts were recorded for this clonotype. The chain couples TRBV7-9 to TRBJ2-1, with D perhaps given as TRBD1 or TRBD2 (6 bases each). Germline CDR1 SEHNR, CDR2 FQNEAQ (reference sequence). This CDR3 comprises 13 residues. V lost 5 bases to trimming and J lost 14 bases, with 19 bases between them. The CDR3 protein is CASSGGGTGTEFF. CDR3 in DNA: TGTGCCAGCAGCGGGGGCGGGACCGGGACCGAGTTCTTC.

This clonotype was recorded at least ten times. In DNA, the CDR3 is TGTGCCACCAGCATCGTCGCAGGCCTTGGTACAGATACGCAGTATTTT. This codes for CATSIVAGLGTDTQYF. The J gene is TRBJ2-3, the V gene TRBV15, with unresolved D. CDR3 size: 16 residues. Germline CDR1 and CDR2: LNHNV and YYDKDF (reference sequence). Trimming removed 4 bases from V and 3 bases from J, with 17 bases in between.

The chain is built from TRBV5-1 and TRBJ1-1; no reliable D call. Germline loops: CDR1 SGHRS, CDR2 YFSETQ. This CDR3 has 16 residues. V was cut by 9 bases and J by 0 bases, with 21 bases left in between. CDR3 loop: CATPSFGQPMNTEAFF. The CDR3, as DNA: TGCGCCACCCCCTCCTTCGGCCAGCCGATGAACACTGAAGCTTTCTTT.

This clonotype has at least ten counts. The chain couples TRBV5-1 to TRBJ1-6; D gene ambiguous. The germline CDR1 and CDR2 sequences are SGHRS and YFSETQ. The germline V and J ends were trimmed by 0 bases and 0 bases, with 7 bases remaining between them. The CDR3 spans 16 residues. The CDR3 DNA sequence: TGCGCCAGCAGCTTGGGCAGGAGCTCCTATAATTCACCCCTCCACTTT. Amino acid sequence: CASSLGRSSYNSPLHF.

This clonotype was observed many times. V and J are TRBV27 and TRBJ1-2; 7 bases line up with TRBD1. This CDR3 has 13 residues. J lost 4 bases, V lost 4 bases, and 3 bases had no gene match. Germline loops: CDR1 MNHEY, CDR2 SMNVEV (reference sequence). CDR3 sequence (DNA): TGTGCCAGCAGTTACAGGGGAGGCTATGGCTACACCTTC. It yields the protein CASSYRGGYGYTF.

At least ten counts were recorded for this clonotype. V gene TRBV4-3 combines with J gene TRBJ2-6, with TRBD2 matching 10 bases. The CDR3 runs to 17 residues. The germline V gene has CDR1 LGHNA and CDR2 YSLEER. Losses at the gene ends were 1 base for V and 2 bases for J; bases not matched to a gene: 2. CDR3 in amino acids: CASSQGLAGAGANVLTF. CDR3 DNA: TGCGCCAGCAGCCAAGGGCTAGCGGGAGCTGGGGCCAACGTCCTGACTTTC.

This clonotype was recorded at least ten times. The chain carries TRBV12-3 or TRBV12-4 and TRBJ2-1; 9 bases fit TRBD2. The junction had 7 bases not matched to a gene; V was cut back by 8 bases and J by 5 bases. The CDR3 is made up of 14 amino acids. The chain's CDR3 is CASGRTSVNNEQFF. The CDR3 DNA reads TGTGCCAGCGGTAGGACTAGCGTGAACAATGAGCAGTTCTTC.

This clonotype was recorded at least ten times. The gene calls are TRBV5-1 and TRBJ1-1; D is uncertain. Trimming removed 1 base from V and 5 bases from J, with 12 bases in between. Germline V gives CDR1 SGHRS, CDR2 YFSETQ. CDR3 length: 14 residues. This CDR3 reads CASSLKGPGTEAFF. The CDR3 region has the DNA TGCGCCAGCAGCTTGAAGGGTCCGGGGACTGAAGCTTTCTTT. Combining the CDR3 with reference TRBV5-1 and TRBJ1-1 gives the whole variable domain KAGVTQTPRYLIKTRGQQVTLSCSPISGHRSVSWYQQTPGQGLQFLFEYFSETQRNKGNFPGRFSGRQFSNSRSEMNVSTLELGDSALYLCASSLKGPGTEAFFGQGTRLTVV.

This clonotype occurred many times. The chain employs TRBV20-1 and TRBJ2-1; no reliable D call. CDR1 is DFQATT, CDR2 SNEGSKA, per germline (reference sequence). The CDR3 is 13 residues long. Trimming took off 4 bases at V and 9 bases at J, with 16 bases between the two ends. The CDR3 region is CSAMAHMYGEQFF. CDR3 coding DNA: TGCAGTGCTATGGCACATATGTACGGTGAGCAGTTCTTC.

The table lists this clonotype with many counts. At one of its ends the junction is not consistent with the germline gene, which may arise from a read error. The rearrangement links TRBV20-1 to TRBJ2-1, with TRBD2 matching over 10 bases. Per the germline V gene, CDR1 is DFQATT and CDR2 is SNEGSKA (reference sequence). The CDR3 loop spans 12 amino acids. The chain's CDR3 is CSAGEGTSAKFF. The CDR3 DNA sequence: TGCAGTGCTGGAGAAGGGACTAGCGCAAAGTTCTTC.

This clonotype was recorded many times. The chain employs TRBV14 and TRBJ2-1; no definite D call. The germline V gene encodes CDR1 SGHDN and CDR2 FVKESK. This CDR3 is built from 13 residues. The V and J ends lost 6 bases and 9 bases respectively, with 15 bases between them. This CDR3 is CASSLRVALEQFF. The CDR3 DNA reads as TGTGCCAGCAGTCTAAGGGTCGCGCTTGAGCAGTTCTTC.